This T cell receptor (beta chain) was obtained from a study of identical twins. Using its own MiXCR run on the 5' RACE reads, TCRdb lists one record per CDR3 protein. The sample shows 450,000 or so distinct CDR3 sequences, 14% of them seen only once. Germline-derived CDR1 and CDR2 are WNHNN and SYGVQD (reference sequence). The trim removed 3 bases at V and 4 bases at J, leaving 7 bases unmatched. CDR3 length: 16 amino acids. This sample also belongs to another study, concerning yellow fever vaccine responses in identical twins. That investigation notes: Twins reportedly appeared to share part of their vaccine T cell response while keeping part individual.

The chain uses TRBV10-1 and TRBJ2-7, with 12 bases lining up with TRBD1. This receptor was identified in a woman aged 18-29 years in good health. Sequenced material: CD4+ T cells sorted from blood. The CDR3 reads CASSDSGTGGRYEQYF. The CDR3 DNA reads as TGCGCCAGCAGTGACTCCGGGACAGGGGGCCGTTACGAGCAGTACTTC.